This T cell receptor beta chain was documented in a study of blood T cell repertoires in COVID-19 (TCRdb year 2020). For the wider study: Samples from collaborators originated in the United States, Italy and Spain and spanned both the acute and convalescent phases of COVID-19. Sample metadata almost always included a de-identified subject ID, COVID-19 status, age in years and sex. The samples were drawn from two sources: the first 160 participants of the ongoing ImmuneRACE study, and some 1,300 subjects contributed by 6 global collaborators. The repertoires were made available in a free public database intended to serve as a resource for research on the immune response to SARS-CoV-2. The dataset comprised deeply sampled blood TCRbeta repertoires from subjects exposed to, actively infected with, or recovered from COVID-19. Where HLA class I and class II types were available, the types were taken from metadata supplied by the sample provider, not from assay-based typing. The material from the prospective study consisted of cDNA or gDNA derived from T cells, B-cell-depleted T cells, or PBMCs.

The CDR3 starts with the cysteine, ends with the phenylalanine, and has 13 residues. Just CDR3 DNA is preserved here, 39 bases in frame from base 1. V trim: 5 bases; J trim: 6 bases; unmatched bases: 3. This clone was picked up a small number of times. The specificity of this receptor is unknown. No base quality values were provided; no much bigger clone lies one nucleotide off. Enrolling through a virtual design, the prospective study's participants ranged in age from roughly 18 to 95 years and lived across 24 United States geographic areas. In the prospective study, cohorts were assigned on the basis of participant-reported clinical history obtained from a screening survey and a study questionnaire. Exposed participants had been in contact, within 2 weeks of entering the study, with a person who had a PCR-confirmed or clinician-diagnosed case of COVID-19. Mobile phlebotomists in the prospective study collected whole blood, serum and a nasopharyngeal or oropharyngeal swab from every participant. Over a 2-month period, participants in the prospective study had the option of providing additional blood draws and questionnaires. Before DNA extraction, blood samples from the prospective study were shipped at room temperature or frozen.

Points the paper makes about the study in general: How much clinical and demographic metadata was included differed by source and by participant, and the metadata was provided uncurated.

TCRbeta CDR3 regions were amplified from genomic DNA using the immunoSEQ Assay, a bias-controlled multiplex PCR. The paper's processing steps were these. The number of nucleated cells in each sample was estimated from the amplification of reference gene primers within the assay. To quantify the absolute abundance of each unique TCRbeta CDR3 rearrangement, sequence reads were collapsed and filtered. For each sample, productive Simpson clonality was calculated as the square root of Simpson's diversity index over productive rearrangements. Held by TCRdb, this immuneACCESS table contains in-frame sequences only and omits some clones. Under half of the omission traces to an unresolved V gene where checked; the cause of the rest is unknown. The DNA gave D and trimming, while V, J and clone size come from that table. The sample includes about 430,000 clones, with around nine tenths observed a single time. The biggest ten clones account for around 1.5% of the sample.

The chain links TRBV12-3 or TRBV12-4 with TRBJ2-4, with 8 bases aligning to TRBD1. The clonotype was recovered from a woman aged 18-30 years who had been exposed to COVID-19. Material for sequencing was PBMCs or T cells enriched from blood (not recorded which). The CDR3: CASSLQGGNIQYF. The DNA reads TGTGCCAGCAGTCTACAGGGGGGAAACATTCAGTACTTC.